One sample yielded the 31 T cell receptor beta chains listed below, sequenced in a study of human T cells and chemical hapten exposure. The time point is: patch test 2, 6 weeks after DPC sensitization. As for treatment: therapeutic diphenylcyclopropenone sensitization with weekly scalp DPC. Via MiXCR, TCRdb re-called the RACE reads, giving one row per CDR3 protein. The repertoire includes some 82,000 distinct CDR3 sequences, about 6.6% of them detected once, and under 1.5% sits in the top ten. The sample was whole blood, taken in connection with sensitization to the hapten diphenylcyclopropenone (DPC). Every receptor here comes from a woman aged 25-40 years with alopecia areata. Some clones in this sample may be carry-over from other donors' samples.

There are many counts of this clonotype. The V gene is TRBV30, the J gene TRBJ2-1, with TRBD1 matching 10 bases. This CDR3 has 16 residues. Trimming at V came to 6 bases and at J to 0 bases, leaving 8 bases not matched to a gene. The germline gives CDR1 GTSNPN, CDR2 SVGIG (reference sequence). Here the CDR3 DNA reads TGTGCCTGCCATGGACAGGGGGTAGTCTCCTACAATGAGCAGTTCTTC. Translation gives CACHGQGVVSYNEQFF.

This clonotype occurred many times. J is TRBJ2-3 and V is TRBV10-3; 14 bases fit TRBD2. Trimming removed 7 bases from V and 2 bases from J; junction bases left unmatched: 5. The germline V gene has CDR1 ENHRY and CDR2 SYGVKD. The CDR3 is 16 residues long. Here the CDR3 DNA reads TGTGCCATCAACCCGGGACTAGCGGGGGCCACAGATACGCAGTATTTT. It translates to CAINPGLAGATDTQYF.

The chain uses TRBV5-1 and TRBJ2-3; TRBD2 aligns across 11 bases. This CDR3 has 17 amino acids. Per germline, CDR1 SGHRS and CDR2 YFSETQ. The trim removed 0 bases at V and 0 bases at J, leaving 3 bases unmatched. The CDR3 here is CASSLALAGDSTDTQYF. CDR3 coding DNA: TGCGCCAGCAGCTTGGCACTAGCGGGGGATAGCACAGATACGCAGTATTTT.

The sample holds many counts of this clonotype. The chain has TRBV29-1 and TRBJ2-1; 8 bases align to TRBD1. The CDR3 has 17 amino acids. The V gene end was trimmed by 6 bases and the J gene end by 0 bases; junction bases not matched to a gene: 13. Germline CDR1 SQVTM, CDR2 ANQGSEA. The CDR3 is CSVQRKADRVSYNEQFF. CDR3 sequence (DNA): TGCAGCGTCCAAAGGAAAGCGGACAGGGTCTCCTACAATGAGCAGTTCTTC.

The V and J genes are TRBV18 and TRBJ1-2; D perhaps matches TRBD1 (5 bases). The ends were cut back, 0 bases at V and 4 bases at J, with 15 bases in the middle. The CDR3 has 16 residues. Germline CDR1 reads KGHSH; CDR2 reads LQKENI. The CDR3 protein is CASSPPGGTGSYGYTF. In DNA form, the CDR3 reads TGTGCCAGCTCACCACCAGGCGGGACGGGGTCCTATGGCTACACCTTC.

A single count supports this clonotype. A much larger clone differs from this one at a single base, so this may be a read error. Given the absence of the conserved phenylalanine or tryptophan at the CDR3 end, a read error is likely. The chain has TRBV27 and TRBJ1-5, with TRBD1 matching 7 bases. CDR1 is MNHEY and CDR2 is SMNVEV in the germline V gene (reference sequence). The CDR3 totals 15 residues. Unmatched junction bases numbered 7, after V lost 2 bases and J lost 6 bases. This chain's CDR3 is CASSLQAGGSQPQHL. For the CDR3, the DNA is TGTGCCAGCAGTTTACAAGCAGGGGGATCTCAGCCCCAGCATTTA.

This clonotype was counted at least ten times. The chain combines TRBV18 with TRBJ1-1; a possible D gene is TRBD1 (5 bases). Between the trimmed V and J ends, which lost 9 bases and 7 bases, there was a span of 21 bases. Germline assignment: CDR1 KGHSH and CDR2 LQKENI. This CDR3 region has 14 residues. CDR3 amino acids: CARYIPRAADEAFF. CDR3 in DNA: TGTGCCAGGTACATACCCAGGGCCGCGGATGAAGCTTTCTTT.

This clonotype was observed many times. The chain joins TRBV29-1 to TRBJ2-2, with a weak D call TRBD2 (7 bases). Germline CDR1 and CDR2: SQVTM and ANQGSEA. V gave up 4 bases and J gave up 1 base, with 16 bases separating them. The CDR3 covers 16 residues. CDR3 residues: CSVGGGTSMNTGELFF. In nucleotides, the CDR3 is TGCAGCGTTGGCGGGGGCACCTCTATGAACACCGGGGAGCTGTTTTTT.

This clonotype has a count of ten or more. The J gene is TRBJ1-5, the V gene TRBV6-5; TRBD1 matches at 7 bases. The V gene's germline CDR1 is MNHEY and CDR2 SVGAGI. Losses at the gene ends were 0 bases for V and 8 bases for J; bases not matched to a gene: 7. This CDR3 contains 15 residues. CDR3 bases: TGTGCCAGCAGTTACTCCCCACAGGGGATCGAGCCCCAGCATTTT. Translated: CASSYSPQGIEPQHF.

This clonotype occurred many times. This chain connects TRBV2 to TRBJ1-5, with D possibly matching TRBD1 (5 bases). CDR3 length equals 19 residues. The V end lost 2 bases, the J end lost 3 bases, and 23 bases lay between the germline ends. The germline V gene encodes CDR1 SNHLY and CDR2 FYNNEI. This chain's CDR3 is CASSEPPIKGTFFNQPQHF. The CDR3 bases are TGTGCCAGCAGTGAACCGCCCATTAAGGGGACGTTCTTCAATCAGCCCCAGCATTTT.

This clonotype was observed at least ten times. The rearrangement links TRBV5-4 to TRBJ2-3; weak D call: TRBD2 (7 bases). Germline CDR1 and CDR2: SGHNT and YYREEE (reference sequence). V lost 0 bases and J 1 base, leaving 15 bases between the germline ends. The CDR3 runs to 17 residues. In nucleotides, the CDR3 is TGTGCCAGCAGCTTGGAGTGGCGGGGGCCGGGCACAGATACGCAGTATTTT. It encodes CASSLEWRGPGTDTQYF.

This clonotype was detected a few times. The rearrangement links TRBV7-2 to TRBJ1-1; no firm D call. CDR3 size: 13 residues. Germline values: CDR1 SGHTA, CDR2 FQGNSA. V was pared by 5 bases and J by 2 bases, with 9 bases between. Here the CDR3 reads CASSLGRNTEAFF. The CDR3, as DNA: TGTGCCAGCAGCCTAGGGCGTAACACTGAAGCTTTCTTT.

This clonotype was counted only a few times. The V call is TRBV19, the J call TRBJ1-1; the D gene is possibly TRBD1 (6 bases). Germline CDR1 and CDR2: LNHDA and SQIVND (reference sequence). The CDR3 length is 13 residues. V was shortened by 2 bases and J by 5 bases, with 9 bases between the two germline ends. CDR3: CASSITGRTEAFF. In DNA form, the CDR3 reads TGTGCCAGTAGTATAACAGGGCGGACTGAAGCTTTCTTT.

To note about this clonotype: Relative to the germline gene, one junction end is altered; a read error may explain this. DNA of the CDR3: TGTGTCAGCAGCCAACCGGGACGGACCTATGGCTACACCTTC. This encodes CVSSQPGRTYGYTF. The V and J genes are TRBV3-1 and TRBJ1-2, with D maybe TRBD1 (5 bases). This CDR3 spans 14 amino acids. CDR1 is LGHDT and CDR2 is YNNKEL in the germline V gene (reference sequence).

This clonotype showed up many times. The chain employs TRBV6-5 and TRBJ2-7, with 7 bases lining up with TRBD1. Per the germline V gene, CDR1 is MNHEY and CDR2 is SVGAGI. Germline trimming cut 5 bases from V and 3 bases from J; bases unmatched to any gene: 4. This CDR3 is 13 amino acids long. CDR3 coding DNA: TGTGCCAGCAGTCCGACAGGGATCTACGAGCAGTACTTC. Its protein is CASSPTGIYEQYF.

This chain connects TRBV6-2 or TRBV6-3 to TRBJ2-3; TRBD2 aligns across 10 bases. Trimming cost V 6 bases and J 0 bases; bases outside gene matches: 21. Per germline, CDR1 MNHEY and CDR2 SVGEGT. This CDR3 comprises 21 residues. For the CDR3, the DNA is TGTGCCAGCAGCATGCTAGCGGGGGCACTAGCACGAGCTTCTAGCACAGATACGCAGTATTTT. As protein: CASSMLAGALARASSTDTQYF.

This sequence joins TRBV6-1 and TRBJ1-5; weak D call: TRBD1 (5 bases). The CDR3 spans 17 residues. The V and J ends lost 3 bases and 4 bases respectively, with 19 bases between them. In germline, CDR1 is MNHNS, CDR2 SASEGT. The CDR3 is CASSEPGPSFGNQPQHF. The CDR3 nucleotides read TGTGCCAGCAGTGAGCCGGGACCATCATTTGGTAATCAGCCCCAGCATTTT.

This chain connects TRBV6-6 to TRBJ2-1; 9 nucleotides match TRBD1. V was clipped by 9 bases and J by 5 bases; unmatched bases: 5. This CDR3 contains 13 residues. Germline V gives CDR1 MNHNY, CDR2 SVGAGI (reference sequence). The CDR3 DNA reads TGTGCCAGTCGACAGGGGGGTAACAATGAGCAGTTCTTC. It yields the protein CASRQGGNNEQFF.

A few counts support this clonotype. The rearrangement links TRBV2 to TRBJ1-2; no reliable D call. The V end was cut by 0 bases, the J end by 5 bases, with 13 bases between. The germline V gene has CDR1 SNHLY and CDR2 FYNNEI. The CDR3 covers 15 residues. CDR3 sequence reads: CASSEALPVNYGYTF. The CDR3 DNA reads TGTGCCAGCAGTGAAGCGCTTCCGGTTAATTATGGCTACACCTTC.

This clonotype has a count of ten or more. The CDR3 is CASSRNGDTEAFF. In DNA form, the CDR3 reads TGTGCCAGCAGCAGGAATGGTGACACTGAAGCTTTCTTT. The gene calls are TRBV12-3 or TRBV12-4 and TRBJ1-1, with D hard to call. The V and J ends lost 6 bases and 3 bases respectively, with 11 bases between them. The CDR3 totals 13 residues.

This chain connects TRBV7-2 to TRBJ1-2; D gene uncertain. This CDR3 spans 16 amino acids. Trimming took 1 base from V and 4 from J, leaving 16 bases between them. Germline lookup yields CDR1 SGHTA and CDR2 FQGNSA. The CDR3 region has the DNA TGTGCCAGCAGCTTAGTGTCAGTATCGGAGGCCTATGGCTACACCTTC. Protein sequence: CASSLVSVSEAYGYTF.

This clonotype was detected ten times or more. CDR3 sequence (DNA): TGTGCCAGCAGTTACTCGCTAGGGAAGCAGTATTTT. As protein: CASSYSLGKQYF. The chain carries TRBV6-5 and TRBJ2-3; D unclear. The CDR3 contains 12 residues. V lost 0 bases to trimming and J lost 11 bases, with 9 bases between them. From germline, CDR1 is MNHEY and CDR2 SVGAGI.

This clonotype was found many times. The gene calls are TRBV10-3 and TRBJ2-7; maybe TRBD1 (6 bases). From germline, CDR1 is ENHRY and CDR2 SYGVKD. V gave up 2 bases and J gave up 3 bases, with 20 bases separating them. The CDR3 is 17 amino acids. This chain's CDR3 is CAISETGYSSSNYEQYF. Here the CDR3 DNA reads TGTGCCATCAGTGAGACAGGGTACTCGTCATCCAACTACGAGCAGTACTTC.

Note on this clonotype: This may arise from a read error, as a much more abundant clone is one base away. J is TRBJ2-3 and V is TRBV5-1, with D perhaps matching TRBD1 (5 bases). This CDR3 spans 14 amino acids. Trimming cost V 4 bases and J 4 bases, with 13 bases left between them. Germline V CDR1 and CDR2: SGHRS, YFSETQ. The CDR3 spells CASSAGPWSDTQYF. In DNA, the CDR3 is TGCGCCAGCAGCGCAGGGCCGTGGTCAGATACGCAGTATTTT.

This clonotype was recorded many times. The chain couples TRBV6-1 to TRBJ2-3; 8 bases match TRBD1. Trimming cost V 6 bases and J 2 bases; bases outside gene matches: 7. Germline values: CDR1 MNHNS, CDR2 SASEGT. The CDR3 is made up of 15 amino acids. This chain's CDR3 is CASSSRGLNTDTQYF. The CDR3 bases are TGTGCCAGCAGCAGCAGGGGGCTCAACACAGATACGCAGTATTTT.

The CDR3 DNA is TGTGCCAGCAGTGACGTAGGGAATGAGCAGTTCTTC. Its protein product is CASSDVGNEQFF. The rearrangement links TRBV2 to TRBJ2-1; D remains unclear. This CDR3 is built from 12 residues. V was trimmed by 3 bases and J by 7 bases, leaving 7 bases between them. Germline CDR1 reads SNHLY; CDR2 reads FYNNEI.

The chain is built from TRBV15 and TRBJ1-1; maybe TRBD1 (5 bases). V gave up 5 bases and J gave up 6 bases, with 19 bases separating them. Germline loops: CDR1 LNHNV, CDR2 YYDKDF (reference sequence). This CDR3 is built from 15 residues. Here the CDR3 reads CATSDGGLRSPEAFF. CDR3 sequence (DNA): TGTGCCACCAGCGATGGGGGGTTAAGGTCCCCTGAAGCTTTCTTT.

This clonotype showed up many times. The J gene is TRBJ2-7, the V gene TRBV5-1; the D gene is possibly TRBD1 (6 bases). This CDR3 has 14 residues. Germline V gene data show CDR1 as SGHRS and CDR2 as YFSETQ. V gave up 0 bases and J gave up 4 bases, with 11 bases separating them. The CDR3 loop reads CASSLGDIPYEQYF. The CDR3 nucleotides are TGCGCCAGCAGCTTGGGGGACATCCCGTACGAGCAGTACTTC.

This clonotype was seen many times. The chain links TRBV10-3 to TRBJ2-2; 9 nucleotides agree with TRBD1. V gave up 6 bases and J gave up 6 bases; unmatched junction bases: 14. CDR1 and CDR2 (germline): ENHRY, SYGVKD. This CDR3 contains 17 residues. The CDR3: CAISRNMGQGRSGELFF. CDR3 DNA sequence: TGTGCCATCAGCAGAAATATGGGACAGGGTCGATCCGGGGAGCTGTTTTTT.

The gene calls are TRBV3-1 and TRBJ1-2, with 7 positions matching TRBD1. The CDR3 sequence is 14 residues long. The germline CDR1 and CDR2 sequences are LGHDT and YNNKEL (reference sequence). V was pared by 6 bases and J by 4 bases, with 8 bases of the junction left unmatched. The CDR3 nucleotides read TGTGCCAGCAGGCTTACAGGGGAATCCTATGGCTACACCTTC. The encoded protein is CASRLTGESYGYTF.

The genes are TRBV5-4 and TRBJ1-6; D gene ambiguous. V was pared by 2 bases and J by 8 bases, with 8 bases between. From germline, CDR1 is SGHNT and CDR2 YYREEE (reference sequence). The CDR3 length is 13 residues. CDR3 coding DNA: TGTGCCAGCAGCTTAGGCACCGATTCACCCCTCCACTTT. Translated: CASSLGTDSPLHF.